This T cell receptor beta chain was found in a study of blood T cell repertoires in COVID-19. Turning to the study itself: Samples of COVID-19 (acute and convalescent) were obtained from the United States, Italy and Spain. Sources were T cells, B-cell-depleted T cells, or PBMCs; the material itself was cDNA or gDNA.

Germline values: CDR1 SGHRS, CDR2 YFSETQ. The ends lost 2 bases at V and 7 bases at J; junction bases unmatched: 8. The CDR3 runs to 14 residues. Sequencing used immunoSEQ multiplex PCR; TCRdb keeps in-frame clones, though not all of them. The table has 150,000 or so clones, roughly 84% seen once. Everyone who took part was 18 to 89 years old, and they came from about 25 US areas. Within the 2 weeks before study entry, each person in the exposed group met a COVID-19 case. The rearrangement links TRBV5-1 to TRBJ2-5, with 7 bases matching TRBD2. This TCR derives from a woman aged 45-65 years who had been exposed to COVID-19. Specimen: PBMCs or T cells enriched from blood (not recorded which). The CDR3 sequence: CASSFGGSGGTQYF. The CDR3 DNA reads TGCGCCAGCAGCTTCGGCGGGAGTGGCGGGACCCAGTACTTC.